This T cell receptor (beta chain) was found in a study of graft-versus-host responses after intestinal transplantation. Overall study context: All recipients were given anti-thymocyte globulin induction, and tacrolimus and steroids were then administered for about three years.

About this clone: The antigen remains undetermined.

Study-wide results and limits: GvH clones were identified in recipient marrow, with some first appearing in ileum or blood. The study associated peak circulating GvH clone levels with early post-transplant HvG declines.

Germline CDR1 is SNHLY and CDR2 is FYNNEI. This CDR3 contains 16 residues. V trimming: 3 bases; J trimming: 4 bases; junction bases outside the gene matches: 12. Clones were sequenced by immunoSEQ multiplex PCR, and TCRdb holds only the in-frame ones, with some missing. The sample consists of roughly 25,000 clones, roughly 90% of them appearing once. The source is a human patient who received an intestinal transplant, so some T cells may come from the graft donor. The source material was PBMCs, sampled roughly 41 days after intestinal transplant. This rearrangement joins TRBV2 to TRBJ2-7; 7 bases line up with TRBD1. Here the CDR3 reads CASSEYAGTDVYEQYF. In DNA form, the CDR3 reads TGTGCCAGCAGTGAGTATGCTGGGACAGATGTATACGAGCAGTACTTC.